These 5 T cell receptor beta chains originate from one sample sequenced in a study of siplizumab effects on memory and regulatory T cells. Here immunoSEQ multiplex PCR was the method, and the copy in TCRdb shows in-frame clones only, minus some. The profile covers about 85,000 clones, with 95% appearing a single time and about 18% taken by the ten largest. The sequencing input was CD8+ T cells sorted from blood. All receptors derive from a human donor in good health.

The J gene is TRBJ2-1, the V gene TRBV10-2; D gene unclear. Germline V gives CDR1 WSHSY, CDR2 SAAADI. V was clipped by 0 bases and J by 7 bases, with 4 bases between them. The CDR3 is 12 residues long. The CDR3 DNA reads TGCGCCAGCAGTGAGTCGGGGAATGAGCAGTTCTTC. This encodes CASSESGNEQFF.

The chain combines TRBV29-1 with TRBJ2-1, with 11 bases that match TRBD2. Looked up from germline, CDR1 is SQVTM and CDR2 is ANQGSEA. V was clipped by 6 bases and J by 7 bases; unmatched bases: 5. CDR3 length equals 13 residues. The DNA of the CDR3 is TGCAGCGTCGAATTAGCGGGAGGGAATGAGCAGTTCTTC. Translation gives CSVELAGGNEQFF.

The chain carries TRBV7-3 and TRBJ2-7, with no clear D. Germline CDR1 and CDR2: SGHTA and FQGTGA. This CDR3 is built from 14 residues. V was trimmed by 5 bases and J by 0 bases, leaving 11 bases between them. This chain's CDR3 is CASSPRPSSYEQYF. The CDR3 DNA sequence: TGTGCCAGCAGCCCCAGACCGAGCTCCTACGAGCAGTACTTC.

Comment on this clone: Other DNA sequences of this sample code for an identical CDR3. This rearrangement joins TRBV19 to TRBJ2-1; no definite D call. Germline V lookup: CDR1 LNHDA, CDR2 SQIVND (reference sequence). CDR3 length: 13 amino acids. Between the trimmed V and J ends, which lost 6 bases and 0 bases, there was a span of 6 bases. The CDR3 is CASSESSYNEQFF. CDR3 bases: TGTGCCAGTAGCGAAAGCTCCTACAATGAGCAGTTCTTC. Filled out from reference TRBV19 and TRBJ2-1, the complete variable domain reads DGGITQSPKYLFRKEGQNVTLSCEQNLNHDAMYWYRQDPGQGLRLIYYSQIVNDFQKGDIAEGYSVSREKKESFPLTVTSAQKNPTAFYLCASSESSYNEQFFGPGTRLTVL.

The rearrangement links TRBV7-3 to TRBJ2-2; perhaps TRBD1 as D (6 bases). V lost 1 base to trimming and J lost 3 bases, with 30 bases between them. Germline CDR1 and CDR2: SGHTA and FQGTGA. The CDR3 is 22 amino acids. The CDR3 nucleotides read TGTGCCAGCAGCTTAAACTATAGGGGGTATTACGGCGACAGTCCGGACACCGGGGAGCTGTTTTTT. This codes for CASSLNYRGYYGDSPDTGELFF.